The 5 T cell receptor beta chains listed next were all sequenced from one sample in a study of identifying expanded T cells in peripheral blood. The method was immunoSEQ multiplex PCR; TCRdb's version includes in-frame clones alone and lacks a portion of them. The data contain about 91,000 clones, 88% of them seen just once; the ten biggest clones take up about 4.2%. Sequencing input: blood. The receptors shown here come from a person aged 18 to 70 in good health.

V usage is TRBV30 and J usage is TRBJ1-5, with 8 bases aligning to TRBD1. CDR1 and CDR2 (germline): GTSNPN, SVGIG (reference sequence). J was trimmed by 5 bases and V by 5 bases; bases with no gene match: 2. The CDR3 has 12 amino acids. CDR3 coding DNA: TGTGCCTGGGGACAGGGTTATCAGCCCCAGCATTTT. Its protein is CAWGQGYQPQHF.

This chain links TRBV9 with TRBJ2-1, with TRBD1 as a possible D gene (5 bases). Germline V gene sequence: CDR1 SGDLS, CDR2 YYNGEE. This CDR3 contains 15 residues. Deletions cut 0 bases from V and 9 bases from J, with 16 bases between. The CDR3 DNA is TGTGCCAGCAGCGTAGAGGGGTCACAATTCGTTGAGCAGTTCTTC. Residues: CASSVEGSQFVEQFF.

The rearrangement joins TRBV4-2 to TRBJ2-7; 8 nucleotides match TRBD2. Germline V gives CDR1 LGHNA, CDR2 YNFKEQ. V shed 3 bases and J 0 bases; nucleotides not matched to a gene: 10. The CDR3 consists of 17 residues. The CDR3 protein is CASSHPGQRGYSYEQYF. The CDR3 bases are TGTGCCAGCAGCCACCCAGGGCAGCGGGGGTACTCCTACGAGCAGTACTTC.

The CDR3 protein is CASSSLPDSTSGANVLTF. In DNA, the CDR3 is TGTGCCAGCAGCTCCCTACCGGACAGTACCTCTGGGGCCAACGTCCTGACTTTC. The V gene is TRBV7-3, the J gene TRBJ2-6; D perhaps matches TRBD1 (6 bases). The CDR3 length is 18 residues. Trimming removed 4 bases from V and 0 bases from J, with 16 bases in between. Germline CDR1 SGHTA, CDR2 FQGTGA.

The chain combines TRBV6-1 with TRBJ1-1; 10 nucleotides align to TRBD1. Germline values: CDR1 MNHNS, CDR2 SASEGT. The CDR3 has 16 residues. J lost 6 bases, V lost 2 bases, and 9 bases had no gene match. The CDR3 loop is CASSEPPGQGIAEAFF. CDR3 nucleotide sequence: TGTGCCAGCAGTGAACCTCCGGGACAGGGGATCGCTGAAGCTTTCTTT.